The clone carrying this T cell receptor (beta chain) was observed a handful of times. As yet, its antigen is unknown. This sample stems from a study of T cell repertoires in cytomegalovirus infection. The germline V gene has CDR1 SGHVS and CDR2 FQNEAQ. The ends lost 3 bases at V and 11 bases at J; junction bases unmatched: 10. The CDR3 length is 15 residues. TCRdb processed the reads anew with MiXCR; each CDR3 protein has one entry. The repertoire holds about half a million distinct CDR3 sequences, with about two fifths as singletons. The clonotype was recovered from a human donor in good health (CMV status not recorded). Some clones in this sample may be carry-over from other donors' samples. The starting material was cultured PBMCs, obtained from culture after CMV antigen stimulation. The gene calls are TRBV7-8 and TRBJ1-4; 9 bases fit TRBD1. The CDR3 sequence: CASSFIGTGPWKLFF. In DNA form, the CDR3 reads TGTGCCAGCAGCTTCATCGGGACAGGGCCTTGGAAACTGTTTTTT.